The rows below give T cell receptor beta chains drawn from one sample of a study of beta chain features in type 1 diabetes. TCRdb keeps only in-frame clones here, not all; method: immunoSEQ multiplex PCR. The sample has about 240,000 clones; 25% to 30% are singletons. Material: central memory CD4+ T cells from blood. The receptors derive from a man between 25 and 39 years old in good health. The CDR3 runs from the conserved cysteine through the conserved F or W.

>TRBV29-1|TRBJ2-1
CSVGGRDYEQFF
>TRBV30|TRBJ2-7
CAWSSPDRGHYEQYF
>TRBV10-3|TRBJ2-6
CAISEPTGSGANVLTF
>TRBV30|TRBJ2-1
CAWTTLSGGANEQFF
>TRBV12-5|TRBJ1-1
CASGTGQGGRAFF
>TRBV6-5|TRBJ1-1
CASTRGAEAFF
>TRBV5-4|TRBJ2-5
CASSLESETQYF
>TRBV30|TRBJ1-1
CAWIGSGWGEAFF
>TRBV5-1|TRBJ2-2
CASSHGVRDGALFF
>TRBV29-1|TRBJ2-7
CSVGTSYEQYF
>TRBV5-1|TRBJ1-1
CASSLAAPNTEAFF
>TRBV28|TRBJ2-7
CASRLAGDSSYEQYF
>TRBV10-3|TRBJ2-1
CAISESGLAGEYEQFF
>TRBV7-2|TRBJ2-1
CASSLSSYNEQFF
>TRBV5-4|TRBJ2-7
CASTMNQGGYEQYF
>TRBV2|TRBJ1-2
CAPSLGGVYGYTF
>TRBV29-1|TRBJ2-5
CSGRGGSEETQYF
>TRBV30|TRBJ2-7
CAWAIGGYEQYF
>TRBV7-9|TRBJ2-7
CASSSAGLAYEQYF
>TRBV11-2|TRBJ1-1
CASSPPVGGEAFF
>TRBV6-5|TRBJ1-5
CASRSGTGSNQPQHF
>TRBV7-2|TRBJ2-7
CASSPGTGYDEQYF
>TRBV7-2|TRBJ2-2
CASSLQDYNTGELFF
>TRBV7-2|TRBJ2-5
CASSAGTGHETQYF
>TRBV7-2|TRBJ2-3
CASSFTTTDTQYF
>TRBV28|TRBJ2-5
CASSRQAQETQYF
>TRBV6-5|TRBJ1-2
CASSPDRFYGYTF
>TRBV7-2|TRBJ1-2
CASSSATGNGYTF
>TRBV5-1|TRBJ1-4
CASSLLVRSEKLFF
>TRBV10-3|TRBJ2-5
CAISPGTSGKETQYF
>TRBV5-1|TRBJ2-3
CASSPQGFSTDTQYF
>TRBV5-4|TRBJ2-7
CASNRDFSYEQYF
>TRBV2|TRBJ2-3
CASSESDTQYF
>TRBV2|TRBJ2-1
CASRRLAGGPHEQFF
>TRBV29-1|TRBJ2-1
CSVAGGLYNEQFF
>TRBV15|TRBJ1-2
CATSRAETGFGGYTF
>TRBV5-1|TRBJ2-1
CASSRQGVSYNEQFF
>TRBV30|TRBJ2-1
CAWSVSGLAGSQQFF
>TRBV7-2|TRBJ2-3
CASSPGQGAGDTQYF
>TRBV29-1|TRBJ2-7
CSVKTSGSGYEQYF
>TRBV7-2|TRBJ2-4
CASSSQPGIGKNIQYF
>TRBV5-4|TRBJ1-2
CASSLAVGGQSYGYTF